This entry lists 5 T cell receptor beta chains sequenced from one sample in a study of blood T cell repertoires in COVID-19. Assay: immunoSEQ multiplex PCR; the TCRdb copy retains only in-frame clones and omits some. The repertoire holds roughly 250,000 clones, with 82% as singletons. The specimen was peripheral blood. These receptor sequences come from a woman aged 60-75 years with active or convalescent COVID-19.

The CDR3 DNA is TGTGCCAGCAGTGACTCAGGGGAAGGTGGCTCACCCCTCCACTTT. Translating it yields CASSDSGEGGSPLHF. The rearrangement joins TRBV6-4 to TRBJ1-6, with D possibly matching TRBD1 (5 bases). Germline-derived CDR1 and CDR2 are MRHNA and SNTAGT. CDR3 length: 15 residues. Trimming took off 0 bases at V and 10 bases at J, with 13 bases between the two ends.

V gene TRBV7-9 combines with J gene TRBJ2-5; maybe TRBD2 (9 bases). The germline V gene has CDR1 SEHNR and CDR2 FQNEAQ (reference sequence). The CDR3 has 16 residues. Trimming removed 4 bases from V and 1 base from J, with 16 bases in between. The chain's CDR3 is CASSSRGRGGQETQYF. Here the CDR3 DNA reads TGTGCCAGCAGCTCCAGGGGGCGGGGGGGCCAAGAGACCCAGTACTTC.

This clone has a handful of counts. V is TRBV12-3 or TRBV12-4 and J is TRBJ1-2, with a tentative D call TRBD1 (6 bases). Trimming cost V 7 bases and J 1 base, with 10 bases left between them. This CDR3 contains 13 residues. In DNA form, the CDR3 reads TGTGCCAGCAAGGAGGACAGTAACTATGGCTACACCTTC. It codes for CASKEDSNYGYTF.

The V and J genes are TRBV2 and TRBJ2-5; 9 nucleotides align to TRBD2. Trimming at V came to 4 bases and at J to 2 bases, leaving 5 bases not matched to a gene. The CDR3 totals 15 residues. Germline-derived CDR1 and CDR2 are SNHLY and FYNNEI. The CDR3 DNA sequence: TGTGCCAGCAGTGGGGGGACTAGCAGACAAGAGACCCAGTACTTC. Amino acid sequence: CASSGGTSRQETQYF.

This chain uses TRBV6-6 with TRBJ2-1; 8 bases map to TRBD1. CDR1 is MNHNY, CDR2 SVGAGI, per germline (reference sequence). CDR3 length: 13 amino acids. The trim removed 5 bases at V and 7 bases at J, leaving 4 bases unmatched. DNA for the CDR3: TGTGCCAGCAGTACCCAGGGGGCAAATGAGCAGTTCTTC. Protein: CASSTQGANEQFF.